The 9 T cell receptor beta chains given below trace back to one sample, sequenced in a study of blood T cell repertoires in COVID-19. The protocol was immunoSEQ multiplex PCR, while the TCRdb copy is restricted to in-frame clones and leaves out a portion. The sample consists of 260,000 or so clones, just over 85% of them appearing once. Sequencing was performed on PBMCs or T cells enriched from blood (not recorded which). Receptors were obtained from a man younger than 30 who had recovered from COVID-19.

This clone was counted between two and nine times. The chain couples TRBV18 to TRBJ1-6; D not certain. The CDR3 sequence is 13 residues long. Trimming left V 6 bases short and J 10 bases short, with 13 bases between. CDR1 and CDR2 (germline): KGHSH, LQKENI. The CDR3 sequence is CASSSDTVSPLHF. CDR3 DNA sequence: TGTGCCAGCTCGTCTGACACAGTCTCACCCCTCCACTTT.

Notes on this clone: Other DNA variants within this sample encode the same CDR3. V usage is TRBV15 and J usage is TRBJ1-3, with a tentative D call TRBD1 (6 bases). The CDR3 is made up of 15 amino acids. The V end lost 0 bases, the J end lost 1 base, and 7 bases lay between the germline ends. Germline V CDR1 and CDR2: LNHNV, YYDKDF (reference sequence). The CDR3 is CATSRDRGSGNTIYF. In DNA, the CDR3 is TGTGCCACCAGCAGAGACAGGGGATCTGGAAACACCATATATTTT.

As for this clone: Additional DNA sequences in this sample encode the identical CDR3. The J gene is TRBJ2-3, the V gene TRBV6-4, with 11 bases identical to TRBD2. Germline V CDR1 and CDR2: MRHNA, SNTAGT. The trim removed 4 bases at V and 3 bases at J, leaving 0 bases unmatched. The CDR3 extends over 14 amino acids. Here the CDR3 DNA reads TGTGCCAGCAGTGGGACTAGCGGGACAGATACGCAGTATTTT. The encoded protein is CASSGTSGTDTQYF.

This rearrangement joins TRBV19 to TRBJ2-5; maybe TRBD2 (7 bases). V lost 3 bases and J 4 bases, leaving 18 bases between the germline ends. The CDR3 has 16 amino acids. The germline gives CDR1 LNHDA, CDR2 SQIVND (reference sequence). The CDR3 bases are TGTGCCAGTAGTATTTGGGGGCGGGAGAATTCAGAGACCCAGTACTTC. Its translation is CASSIWGRENSETQYF.

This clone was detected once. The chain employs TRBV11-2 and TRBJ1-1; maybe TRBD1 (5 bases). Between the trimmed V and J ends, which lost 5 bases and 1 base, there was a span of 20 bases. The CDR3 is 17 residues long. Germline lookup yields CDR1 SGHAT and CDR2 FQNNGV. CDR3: CASSGGVRTPRNTEAFF. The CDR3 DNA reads TGTGCCAGCAGCGGGGGGGTTCGGACACCCCGGAACACTGAAGCTTTCTTT.

The CDR3 bases are TGCGCCAGCAGCCTCGTTGCGCTCCGGGGAAGCACAGATACGCAGTATTTT. This sequence encodes CASSLVALRGSTDTQYF. J is TRBJ2-3 and V is TRBV5-1, with a weak D call TRBD2 (5 bases). V gave up 4 bases and J gave up 0 bases, with 18 bases separating them. The CDR3 extends over 17 amino acids. CDR1 is SGHRS and CDR2 is YFSETQ in the germline V gene.

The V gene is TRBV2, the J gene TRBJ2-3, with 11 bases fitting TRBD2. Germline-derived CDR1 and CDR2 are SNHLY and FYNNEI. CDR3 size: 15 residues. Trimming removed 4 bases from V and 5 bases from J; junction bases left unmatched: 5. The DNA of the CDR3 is TGTGCCAGCAGTGCACTAGCGGGGGCCGGAGATACGCAGTATTTT. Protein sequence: CASSALAGAGDTQYF.

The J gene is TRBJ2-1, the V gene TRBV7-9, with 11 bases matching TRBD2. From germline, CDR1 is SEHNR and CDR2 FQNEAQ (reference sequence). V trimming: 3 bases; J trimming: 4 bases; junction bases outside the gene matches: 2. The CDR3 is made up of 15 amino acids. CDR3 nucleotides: TGTGCCAGCAGCTTGACTAGCGGGGAGTACAATGAGCAGTTCTTC. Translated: CASSLTSGEYNEQFF.

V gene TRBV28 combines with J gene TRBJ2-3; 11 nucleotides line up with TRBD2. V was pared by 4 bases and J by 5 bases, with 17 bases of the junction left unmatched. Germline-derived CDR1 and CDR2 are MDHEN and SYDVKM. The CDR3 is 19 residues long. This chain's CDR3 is CASSSAGLADPGREDTQYF. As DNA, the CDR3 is TGTGCCAGCAGTTCAGCGGGACTAGCGGACCCAGGGCGGGAAGATACGCAGTATTTT.